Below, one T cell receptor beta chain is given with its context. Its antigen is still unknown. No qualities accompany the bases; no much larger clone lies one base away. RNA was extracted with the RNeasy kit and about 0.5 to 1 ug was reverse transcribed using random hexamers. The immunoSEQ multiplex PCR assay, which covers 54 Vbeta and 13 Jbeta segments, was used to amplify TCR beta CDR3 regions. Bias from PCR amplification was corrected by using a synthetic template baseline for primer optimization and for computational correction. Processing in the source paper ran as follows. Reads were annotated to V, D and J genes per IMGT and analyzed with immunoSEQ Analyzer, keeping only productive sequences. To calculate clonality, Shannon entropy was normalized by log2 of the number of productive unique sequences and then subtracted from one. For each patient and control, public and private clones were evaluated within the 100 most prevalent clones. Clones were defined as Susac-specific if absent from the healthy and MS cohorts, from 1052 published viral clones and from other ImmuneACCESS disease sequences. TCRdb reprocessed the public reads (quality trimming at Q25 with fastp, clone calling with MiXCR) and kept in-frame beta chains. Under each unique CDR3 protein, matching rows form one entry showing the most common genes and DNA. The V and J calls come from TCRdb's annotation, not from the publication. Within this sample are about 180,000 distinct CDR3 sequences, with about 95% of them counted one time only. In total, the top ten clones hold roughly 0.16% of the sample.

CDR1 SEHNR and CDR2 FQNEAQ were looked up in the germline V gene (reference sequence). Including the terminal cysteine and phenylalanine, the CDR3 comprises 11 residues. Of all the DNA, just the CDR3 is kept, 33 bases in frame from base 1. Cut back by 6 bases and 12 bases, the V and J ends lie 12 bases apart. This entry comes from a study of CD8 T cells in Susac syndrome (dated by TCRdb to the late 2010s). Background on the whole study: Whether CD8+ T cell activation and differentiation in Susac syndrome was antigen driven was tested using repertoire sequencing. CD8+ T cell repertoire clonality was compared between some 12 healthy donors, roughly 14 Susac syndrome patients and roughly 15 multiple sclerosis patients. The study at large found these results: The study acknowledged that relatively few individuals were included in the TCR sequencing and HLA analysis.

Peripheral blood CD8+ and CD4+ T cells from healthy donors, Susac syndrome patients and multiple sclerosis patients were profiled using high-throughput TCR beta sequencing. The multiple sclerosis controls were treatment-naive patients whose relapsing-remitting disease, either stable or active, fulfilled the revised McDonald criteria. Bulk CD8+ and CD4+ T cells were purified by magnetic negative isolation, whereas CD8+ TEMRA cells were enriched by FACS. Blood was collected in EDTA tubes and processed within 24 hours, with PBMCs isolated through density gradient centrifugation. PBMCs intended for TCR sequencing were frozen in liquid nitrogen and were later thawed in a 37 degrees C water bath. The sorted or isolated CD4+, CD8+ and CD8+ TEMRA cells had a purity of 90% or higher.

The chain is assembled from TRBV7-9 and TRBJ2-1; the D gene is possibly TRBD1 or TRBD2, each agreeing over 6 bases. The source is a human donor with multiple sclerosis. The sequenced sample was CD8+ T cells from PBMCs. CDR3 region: CASSGGQTQFF. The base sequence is TGTGCCAGCAGTGGGGGGCAAACGCAGTTCTTC.